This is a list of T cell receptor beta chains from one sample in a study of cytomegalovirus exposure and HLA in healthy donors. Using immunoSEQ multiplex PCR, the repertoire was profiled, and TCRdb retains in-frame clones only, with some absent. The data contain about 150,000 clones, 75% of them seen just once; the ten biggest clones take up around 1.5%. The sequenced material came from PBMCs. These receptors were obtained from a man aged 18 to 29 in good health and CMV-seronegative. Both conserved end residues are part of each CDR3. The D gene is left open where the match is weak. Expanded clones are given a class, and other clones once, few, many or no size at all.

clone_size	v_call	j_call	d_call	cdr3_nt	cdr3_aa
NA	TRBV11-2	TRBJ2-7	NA	TGTGCCAGCAGCGGACAGCTAGTCTCCTACGAGCAGTACTTC	CASSGQLVSYEQYF
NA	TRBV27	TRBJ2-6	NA	TGTGCCAGCAGTTTTCAAGAGGCCGGGGCCAACGTCCTGACTTTC	CASSFQEAGANVLTF
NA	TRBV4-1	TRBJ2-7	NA	TGCGCCAGCAGCCAAGATATCGCGGAGGGCTACGAGCAGTACTTC	CASSQDIAEGYEQYF
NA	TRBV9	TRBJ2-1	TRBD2	TGTGCCAGCAGCGCACGACTAGCGGGGTACAATGAGCAGTTCTTC	CASSARLAGYNEQFF
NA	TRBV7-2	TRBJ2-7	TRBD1	TGTGCCAGCGCCCAAGCGGGACAGGGGGACTACGAGCAGTACTTC	CASAQAGQGDYEQYF
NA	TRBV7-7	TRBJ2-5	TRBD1	TGTGCCAGCAGTCCGACCTGGGACAGACAAGAGACCCAGTACTTC	CASSPTWDRQETQYF
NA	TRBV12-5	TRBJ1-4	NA	TGTGCTAGTGGTCCCCCCCCCGGGGAAACGGGTGAAAAACTGTTTTTT	CASGPPPGETGEKLFF
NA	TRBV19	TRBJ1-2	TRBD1	TGTGCCAGTAGTAGCCGAGCAGGGGGGTATGGCTACACCTTC	CASSSRAGGYGYTF
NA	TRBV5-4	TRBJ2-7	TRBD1	TGTGCCAGCAGCTCAGGACAGGGGAGCGACGAGCAGTACTTC	CASSSGQGSDEQYF
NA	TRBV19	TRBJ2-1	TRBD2	TGTGCCAGTAGTCTCCGACTAGCGGGACCCTACAATGAGCAGTTCTTC	CASSLRLAGPYNEQFF
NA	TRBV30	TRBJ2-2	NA	TGTGCCTGGAGTGCCAGGCAGAGAGGGGGGGAGCTGTTTTTT	CAWSARQRGGELFF
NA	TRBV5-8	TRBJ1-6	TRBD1	TGTGCCAGCAGCTCGACAGGGAGCTCCTATAATTCACCCCTCCACTTT	CASSSTGSSYNSPLHF
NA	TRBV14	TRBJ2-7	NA	TGTGCCAGCAGCAAAGCCCGGGGGAGGAGCGAGCAGTACTTC	CASSKARGRSEQYF
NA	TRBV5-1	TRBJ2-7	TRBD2	TGCGCCAGCAGCTTGCGAGGCTCCGTAGCGGGAGTCGGGGACGAGCAGTACTTC	CASSLRGSVAGVGDEQYF
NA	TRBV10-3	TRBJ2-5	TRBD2	TGTGCCATCAGTGAGTCCTTCTCTAGCGGGAGCGAGGAGACCCAGTACTTC	CAISESFSSGSEETQYF
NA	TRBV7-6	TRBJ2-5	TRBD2	TGTGCCAGCAGCCGCAGCCCGGGACTAGCGGGAGAGACCCAGTACTTC	CASSRSPGLAGETQYF
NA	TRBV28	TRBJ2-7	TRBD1	TGTGCCAGCAGGCCCGGGACAGGGGCTTACGAGCAGTACTTC	CASRPGTGAYEQYF
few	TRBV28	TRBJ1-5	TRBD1	TGTGCCAGCAGCCCCCGTCGACAGGGAGGCAATCAGCCCCAGCATTTT	CASSPRRQGGNQPQHF
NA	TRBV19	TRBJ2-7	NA	TGTGCCAGTAGTGCCCCCGGAGGGCCCACGCTTGGGGAGCAGTACTTC	CASSAPGGPTLGEQYF
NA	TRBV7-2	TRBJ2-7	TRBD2	TGTGCCAGCAGCCCTACCTCGACTAGCGGGTACGAGCAGTACTTC	CASSPTSTSGYEQYF
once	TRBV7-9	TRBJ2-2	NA	TGTGCCAGCAGCTTATTATACACCGGGGAGCTGTTTTTT	CASSLLYTGELFF
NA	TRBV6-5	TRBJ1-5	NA	TGTGCCAGCAGTTACCGACAGGGCAATCAGCCCCAGCATTTT	CASSYRQGNQPQHF
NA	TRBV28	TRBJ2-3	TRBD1	TGTGCCAGCAATCCCATGGGGACAGCAGATACGCAGTATTTT	CASNPMGTADTQYF
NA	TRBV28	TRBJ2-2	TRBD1	TGTGCCAGCAGTGCCGCCTCCGGGACAGGGCTGGGCGGGGAGCTGTTTTTT	CASSAASGTGLGGELFF
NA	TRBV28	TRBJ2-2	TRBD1	TGTGCCAGCGGGGGGACAGGGCCCACCGGGGAGCTGTTTTTT	CASGGTGPTGELFF
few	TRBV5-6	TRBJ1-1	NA	TGTGCCAGCAGCTTCCGGGAGGATGGAGGAACTGAAGCTTTCTTT	CASSFREDGGTEAFF
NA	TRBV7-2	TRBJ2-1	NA	TGTGCCAGCTGGCCGAACTCCTACAATGAGCAGTTCTTC	CASWPNSYNEQFF
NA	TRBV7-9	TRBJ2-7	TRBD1	TGTGCCAGCAGCTGGACAGGGCGGACTGAGCAGTACTTC	CASSWTGRTEQYF
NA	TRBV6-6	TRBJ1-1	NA	TGTGCCCTGGGGGGGGGCGATGATATCCCTGAAGCTTTCTTT	CALGGGDDIPEAFF
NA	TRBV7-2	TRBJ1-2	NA	TGTGCCAGCAGCTTTGGTGAGGACTATGGCTACACCTTC	CASSFGEDYGYTF
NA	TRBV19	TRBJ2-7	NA	TGTGCCAGTAGTGTAACCGGGACTTCCGCCTACGAGCAGTACTTC	CASSVTGTSAYEQYF
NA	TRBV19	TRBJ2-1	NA	TGTGCCAGTAGTCGTGGACGAGAGGGTGGGGTTCTATACGATGAGCAGTTCTTC	CASSRGREGGVLYDEQFF
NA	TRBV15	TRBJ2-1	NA	TGTGCCACCAGCAGAGATCGTGGGCGGGTGACCTACAATGAGCAGTTCTTC	CATSRDRGRVTYNEQFF
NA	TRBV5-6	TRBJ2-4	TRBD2	TGTGCCAGCAGCCCCGGACTAGCGGGGGTTATAGCCAAAAACATTCAGTACTTC	CASSPGLAGVIAKNIQYF